Listed below are T cell receptor beta chains from one sample, sequenced in a study of shared clonotypes between healthy human individuals. Clones were sequenced by immunoSEQ multiplex PCR, and TCRdb holds only the in-frame ones, with some missing. The sample records roughly 2.5 million clones, around nine tenths being singletons. Sample: naive CD4+ T cells sorted from blood. Every receptor here comes from a man in his late teens or twenties in good health. CDR3s include the opening cysteine and the closing phenylalanine or tryptophan. Each record gives: D gene, V gene, CDR3 length, clone size, J gene, CDR3 DNA, CDR3 protein. D genes are given only for firm matches. Clone sizes are given selectively: once, few, many, or a class where the clone is expanded.

d_call: NA
v_call: TRBV10-3
cdr3_length: 16
clone_size: NA
j_call: TRBJ2-7
cdr3_nt: TGTGCCATCAGGGGGGCCGGCGCAGCTTCTCCCTACGAGCAGTACTTC
cdr3_aa: CAIRGAGAASPYEQYF

d_call: NA
v_call: TRBV6-4
cdr3_length: 15
clone_size: NA
j_call: TRBJ2-3
cdr3_nt: TGTGCCAGCAGTGACGGGGGTAGCAGCACAGATACGCAGTATTTT
cdr3_aa: CASSDGGSSTDTQYF

d_call: TRBD1
v_call: TRBV6-6
cdr3_length: 15
clone_size: NA
j_call: TRBJ2-7
cdr3_nt: TGTGCCAGCAGTTACAAAGGGACAGGGGGATACGAGCAGTACTTC
cdr3_aa: CASSYKGTGGYEQYF

d_call: TRBD2
v_call: TRBV2
cdr3_length: 16
clone_size: NA
j_call: TRBJ2-3
cdr3_nt: TGTGCCAGCAGCCCGCCGGGACTAGTGATCACAGATACGCAGTATTTT
cdr3_aa: CASSPPGLVITDTQYF

d_call: NA
v_call: TRBV7-3
cdr3_length: 15
clone_size: once
j_call: TRBJ2-3
cdr3_nt: TGTGCCAGCAGCCCACATAGGGGCCCCCAGGCACAGCAGTATTTT
cdr3_aa: CASSPHRGPQAQQYF

d_call: NA
v_call: TRBV10-3
cdr3_length: 14
clone_size: NA
j_call: TRBJ2-3
cdr3_nt: TGTGCCATCAGTGAGTCCGGGGATGAACATACGCAGTATTTT
cdr3_aa: CAISESGDEHTQYF

d_call: TRBD2
v_call: TRBV5-1
cdr3_length: 15
clone_size: NA
j_call: TRBJ2-1
cdr3_nt: TGCGCCAGCAGCTTACTAGCGGGGGGTTCGGATGAGCAGTTCTTC
cdr3_aa: CASSLLAGGSDEQFF

d_call: NA
v_call: TRBV21-1
cdr3_length: 16
clone_size: NA
j_call: TRBJ1-1
cdr3_nt: TGTGCCAGCAGCACCTCGACTGAGATCATGAACACTGAAGCTTTCTTT
cdr3_aa: CASSTSTEIMNTEAFF

d_call: NA
v_call: TRBV6-1
cdr3_length: 14
clone_size: NA
j_call: TRBJ2-7
cdr3_nt: TGTGCCAGCAGTGAACCAATCGGCACCTACGAGCAGTACTTC
cdr3_aa: CASSEPIGTYEQYF

d_call: TRBD2
v_call: TRBV6-6
cdr3_length: 15
clone_size: NA
j_call: TRBJ2-2
cdr3_nt: TGTGCCAGCAGAACGACTAGCGGCAACACCGGGGAGCTGTTTTTT
cdr3_aa: CASRTTSGNTGELFF

d_call: NA
v_call: TRBV30
cdr3_length: 11
clone_size: NA
j_call: TRBJ2-3
cdr3_nt: TGTGCCTGGACGGTCACAGATACGCAGTATTTT
cdr3_aa: CAWTVTDTQYF

d_call: TRBD2
v_call: TRBV18
cdr3_length: 14
clone_size: NA
j_call: TRBJ2-5
cdr3_nt: TGTGCCAGCTCGTCACTAGCGGCACAAGAGACCCAGTACTTC
cdr3_aa: CASSSLAAQETQYF

d_call: TRBD1
v_call: TRBV28
cdr3_length: 19
clone_size: NA
j_call: TRBJ1-4
cdr3_nt: TGTGCCAGCAGTTTTTCGGACAGGGGGCGCGGGGGAACTAATGAAAAACTGTTTTTT
cdr3_aa: CASSFSDRGRGGTNEKLFF

d_call: TRBD1
v_call: TRBV5-5
cdr3_length: 15
clone_size: NA
j_call: TRBJ2-7
cdr3_nt: TGTGCCAGCAGCGGATCCGGGACAGGTTTCTACGAGCAGTACTTC
cdr3_aa: CASSGSGTGFYEQYF

d_call: TRBD2
v_call: TRBV28
cdr3_length: 17
clone_size: NA
j_call: TRBJ2-1
cdr3_nt: TGTGCCAGCAGTTCAACTAGGACTAGCGGGGCCTACAATGAGCAGTTCTTC
cdr3_aa: CASSSTRTSGAYNEQFF

d_call: TRBD1
v_call: TRBV7-8
cdr3_length: 17
clone_size: NA
j_call: TRBJ2-7
cdr3_nt: TGTGCCAGCAGCTTAGCCACAGGGACAGGGGATTGGTACGAGCAGTACTTC
cdr3_aa: CASSLATGTGDWYEQYF

d_call: NA
v_call: TRBV7-2
cdr3_length: 14
clone_size: NA
j_call: TRBJ2-7
cdr3_nt: TGTGCCAGCAGCTTAGGGCGGTACTCCTACGAGCAGTACTTC
cdr3_aa: CASSLGRYSYEQYF

d_call: NA
v_call: TRBV5-1
cdr3_length: 14
clone_size: NA
j_call: TRBJ2-3
cdr3_nt: TGCGCCAGCAGCCGGACTGCCTACACAGATACGCAGTATTTT
cdr3_aa: CASSRTAYTDTQYF

d_call: NA
v_call: TRBV2
cdr3_length: 13
clone_size: NA
j_call: TRBJ2-3
cdr3_nt: TGTGCCAGCAGCGCTATTAGGACAGATACGCAGTATTTT
cdr3_aa: CASSAIRTDTQYF

d_call: TRBD1
v_call: TRBV6-5
cdr3_length: 11
clone_size: NA
j_call: TRBJ2-1
cdr3_nt: TGTGCCAGCAGAATCGGGACAGGGGAGTTCTTC
cdr3_aa: CASRIGTGEFF